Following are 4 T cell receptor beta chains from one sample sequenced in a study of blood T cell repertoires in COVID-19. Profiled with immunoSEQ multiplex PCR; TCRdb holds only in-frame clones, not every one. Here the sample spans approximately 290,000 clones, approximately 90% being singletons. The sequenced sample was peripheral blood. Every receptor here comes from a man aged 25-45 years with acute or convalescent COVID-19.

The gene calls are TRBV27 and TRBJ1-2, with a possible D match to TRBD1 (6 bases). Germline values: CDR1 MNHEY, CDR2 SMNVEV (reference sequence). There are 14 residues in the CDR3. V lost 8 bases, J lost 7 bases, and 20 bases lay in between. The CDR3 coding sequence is TGTGCCAGCTCCGACTTTGGCAGGGGCGGTGGCTACACCTTC. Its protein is CASSDFGRGGGYTF.

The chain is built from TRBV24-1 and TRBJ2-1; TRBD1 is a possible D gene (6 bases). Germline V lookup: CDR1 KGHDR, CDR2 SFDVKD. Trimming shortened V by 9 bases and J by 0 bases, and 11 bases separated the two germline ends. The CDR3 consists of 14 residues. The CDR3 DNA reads TGTGCCACCGCAACAGGGACCTCCTACAATGAGCAGTTCTTC. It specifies CATATGTSYNEQFF.

Here the CDR3 DNA reads TGTGCCAGCAGTGTGGACAGGGTCGGCCTATTCGCCCCCGGGGAGCTGTTTTTT. Translating it yields CASSVDRVGLFAPGELFF. This chain links TRBV28 with TRBJ2-2; 8 nucleotides match TRBD1. Germline CDR1 MDHEN, CDR2 SYDVKM. CDR3 length equals 18 residues. With 5 bases clipped from V and 6 bases from J, the junction kept 17 bases outside the gene matches.

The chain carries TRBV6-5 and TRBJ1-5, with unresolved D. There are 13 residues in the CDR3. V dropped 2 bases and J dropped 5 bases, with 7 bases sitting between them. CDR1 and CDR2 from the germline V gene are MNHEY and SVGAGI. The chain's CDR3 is CASSYRRYQPQHF. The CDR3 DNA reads TGTGCCAGCAGTTACCGGCGGTATCAGCCCCAGCATTTT.